The rows below give T cell receptor beta chains drawn from one sample of a study of blood T cells in healthy people across ages. TCRdb processed the 5' RACE reads anew with MiXCR; each CDR3 protein has one entry. The sample yields 1.5 million or so distinct CDR3 sequences, around 39% seen once. The sequenced sample was blood. The source is a woman aged 18-29 years in good health. The conserved cysteine and the conserved F or W are not part of the CDR3 here.

V gene	J gene	CDR3 protein
TRBV20-1	TRBJ2-1	SAVRASGGNNEQF
TRBV15	TRBJ2-1	ATSTTGQGDLAGGISEQF
TRBV11-2	TRBJ2-7	ASSSPGTGLEQY
TRBV21-1	TRBJ2-7	ASSKVVGGMGYEQY
TRBV10-3	TRBJ2-3	AIRGRSTDTQY
TRBV29-1	TRBJ2-7	SVDLQLRGEQY
TRBV9	TRBJ1-2	ASSGTGAACGYT
TRBV20-1	TRBJ2-7	SAPDPLSSYEQY
TRBV28	TRBJ2-7	ASRAGGLDVQY
TRBV7-8	-	ASSLRLVYEQY
TRBV3-1	TRBJ1-5	ASSPWVGQPQH
TRBV7-2	TRBJ2-7	ASSLVQGVSDEQY
TRBV7-2	TRBJ2-5	ASSSGQGRGSGQY
TRBV27	TRBJ2-7	ASGLVLDRDHEQY
TRBV5-1	TRBJ2-3	ASSLARLGSTDTQY
TRBV4-1	TRBJ1-2	ASSQEAGTVYGYT
TRBV29-1	TRBJ2-7	SVRPGTHEQY
TRBV7-6	TRBJ1-1	ASSQNTGYTEAF
TRBV7-3	TRBJ2-2	ASSWTSGENTGELF
TRBV20-1	TRBJ2-7	SARDPAGSSYEQY
TRBV6-1	TRBJ2-7	ASSAYRTEAYEQY
TRBV6-5	TRBJ2-6	ASGGSGANVLT
TRBV3-1	TRBJ2-7	ASSPLGVSYEQY
TRBV20-1	-	SATVQNIQY
TRBV20-1	TRBJ2-7	SARPPGGGTYEQY
TRBV2	TRBJ1-6	ASSEVVATGSPLH
TRBV30	TRBJ1-3	AWTQGAGNTIY